Listed below are T cell receptor beta chains from one sample, sequenced in a study of breast tumors, draining lymph nodes, adjacent tissues. TCRdb recomputed calls from the multiplex PCR reads with MiXCR, one row per CDR3 protein. This table has some 25,000 distinct CDR3 sequences, 23% appearing once. The sequenced sample was breast tumor tissue. The origin of the receptors is a female donor with breast cancer. Some clones in this sample may be carry-over from other donors' samples. Each CDR3 is given without its conserved first and last residue.

V	J	CDR3
TRBV5-5	TRBJ1-2	ASSHRGPGYT
TRBV27	TRBJ2-1	ASSLRAGGHNEQF
TRBV29-1	TRBJ1-2	SVEDHLLDRGQGGYT
TRBV7-8	TRBJ2-1	ASSLGGTWDFYNEQF
TRBV7-9	TRBJ2-7	ASSRAGHEQY
TRBV5-1	TRBJ2-7	ASSAHGGEQY
TRBV7-2	TRBJ1-3	ASSLVGDGNNIY
TRBV2	TRBJ2-7	ASSVPPGEQY
TRBV5-1	TRBJ1-3	ASSLWLQSSGNTIY
TRBV5-6	TRBJ1-5	ASSLTHGNQPQH
TRBV2	TRBJ2-1	ASSIERASYNEQF
TRBV29-1	TRBJ2-7	SAVQGREQY
TRBV19	TRBJ2-1	ASSTGLTGFNEQF
TRBV20-1	TRBJ2-1	SAREVGLESFGEQF
TRBV18	TRBJ2-7	ASSPLPDASYEQY
TRBV28	TRBJ2-1	ASSLTFGQGWNEQF
TRBV10-2	TRBJ2-3	ASTLGGDTQY
TRBV6-1	TRBJ2-2	ASSEGGDTGELF
TRBV6-5	TRBJ2-1	ASSYQAGGPHEQF
TRBV20-1	TRBJ1-5	SARAPRQNQPQH
TRBV12-3/TRBV12-4	TRBJ2-1	ASSFWGSTGTGGADEQF
TRBV9	TRBJ1-1	ASSVAANTEAY
TRBV12-3/TRBV12-4	TRBJ2-5	ASSLWGEGRETQY
TRBV2	TRBJ2-1	ASSPGQRLGQF
TRBV19	TRBJ2-2	ASSRGGASGSDGELF
TRBV20-1	TRBJ2-3	SAGDRDYREDEQY
TRBV7-6	TRBJ2-7	ASSPIPTRTSGMSYEQY
TRBV10-3	TRBJ2-6	AISESGSGANVLT
TRBV4-1	TRBJ1-2	ASSPSAAGSNYGYT
TRBV3-1	TRBJ1-4	ASSRRTGGNEKLF
TRBV30	TRBJ2-1	AWSLHPLGEF
TRBV5-1	TRBJ1-3	ASSLTRGSGNTIY
TRBV4-1	TRBJ2-3	ASSPYPGQGAAIFTQY
TRBV6-6	TRBJ2-1	ASSKSREEHYNEQF
TRBV18	TRBJ2-1	ASSRLYRDGYNEQF
TRBV15	TRBJ2-3	ATSRDKYKVVSTDTQY
TRBV28	TRBJ2-3	ASSLAGTDTQY
TRBV6-1	TRBJ1-4	ASGDRLNEKLF
TRBV5-6	TRBJ2-7	ASSLGDGTYEQY
TRBV5-1	TRBJ2-7	ASSLAGGPYEQY
TRBV14	TRBJ1-3	ASNQQGSGNTIY